Below, 18 T cell receptor beta chains from the same sample are listed, as sequenced in a study of PD-1 blockade in mismatch repair-deficient tumors (dated by TCRdb to 2015 to 2018). Libraries were made using the immunoSEQ multiplex PCR assay. TCRdb limited this immuneACCESS table to in-frame rearrangements with V and J called. A share of clones is missing; checked studies link under half to unresolved V genes, and the rest is unexplained. A total of under 150,000 clones appear in this sample, approximately 90% of them only once. The biggest ten clones account for approximately 15% of the sample. The sequencing used peripheral blood, collected 44 weeks after starting pembrolizumab. Receptor source: an adult with mismatch repair-deficient cancer.

The V gene is TRBV9, the J gene TRBJ2-3; 10 bases map to TRBD2. The CDR3 totals 17 residues. Germline V gene data show CDR1 as SGDLS and CDR2 as YYNGEE. V dropped 0 bases and J dropped 6; count of bases not matched to a gene: 10. In DNA, the CDR3 is TGTGCCAGCAGCGTAGAAGCGGGAGGGTTCTTAACTGATACGCAGTATTTT. As protein: CASSVEAGGFLTDTQYF.

The rearrangement links TRBV6-7 to TRBJ2-3; 12 positions match TRBD2. TRBV6-7 is given ORF status, its function remaining uncertain. The CDR3 spans 19 residues. J lost 1 base, V lost 2 bases, and 10 bases had no gene match. For the CDR3, the DNA is TGTGCCAGCAGTTACCGACCCCGACTAGCGGGAGTCCGCACAGATACGCAGTATTTT. Encoded protein: CASSYRPRLAGVRTDTQYF.

J is TRBJ1-4 and V is TRBV7-2; weak D call: TRBD1 (6 bases). The CDR3 has 15 residues. V lost 5 bases and J lost 0, with 10 bases in between. Germline V gives CDR1 SGHTA, CDR2 FQGNSA. The CDR3 DNA follows: TGTGCCAGCAGCCCAACAGGGTCAACTAATGAAAAACTGTTTTTT. This codes for CASSPTGSTNEKLFF.

This clone has only one observation. The J gene is TRBJ2-1, the V gene TRBV18, with TRBD2 matching over 7 bases. CDR1 is KGHSH and CDR2 is LQKENI in the germline V gene. After removal of 2 bases from V and 1 base from J, the junction contained 5 bases not matched to a gene. The CDR3 length is 16 residues. CDR3 DNA sequence: TGTGCCAGCTCACCAGGCCCAGCGGGGTCCTACAATGAGCAGTTCTTC. It yields the protein CASSPGPAGSYNEQFF.

In this sample, this clone turned up a few times. The chain is built from TRBV29-1 and TRBJ1-2, with D uncertain. V gave up 8 bases and J gave up 8 bases, with 24 bases separating them. Germline V gives CDR1 SQVTM, CDR2 ANQGSEA. The CDR3 sequence is 14 residues long. The CDR3 bases are TGCAGCCTGTCCCACCTCGAAGATGGTGGAGGCTACACCTTC. Translated: CSLSHLEDGGGYTF.

This clone appeared a few times. This chain connects TRBV6-1 to TRBJ2-1; D not resolved. V was clipped by 1 base and J by 2 bases, with 9 bases between them. From germline, CDR1 is MNHNS and CDR2 SASEGT. There are 15 residues in the CDR3. CDR3: CASSEDTDPYNEQFF. The CDR3 coding sequence is TGTGCCAGCAGTGAAGACACAGATCCCTACAATGAGCAGTTCTTC.

This chain joins TRBV30 and TRBJ2-5; 8 bases line up with TRBD1. The V segment lost 3 bases and the J segment 1 base; nucleotides outside the gene matches: 7. This CDR3 has 15 amino acids. CDR1 GTSNPN and CDR2 SVGIG come from the germline V gene (reference sequence). The CDR3 DNA sequence: TGTGCCTGGAGGTCGGGACAGGCAACCCAAGAGACCCAGTACTTC. Translating gives CAWRSGQATQETQYF.

The CDR3 spells CASRRLLNEKLFF. The CDR3 DNA reads as TGTGCCAGCAGACGACTCCTGAATGAAAAACTGTTTTTT. The chain has TRBV7-9 and TRBJ1-4, with unresolved D. The CDR3 spans 13 residues. The ends were cut back, 6 bases at V and 5 bases at J, with 10 bases in the middle. Germline V gene data show CDR1 as SEHNR and CDR2 as FQNEAQ (reference sequence).

This chain connects TRBV7-9 to TRBJ1-1, with a tentative D call TRBD1 (6 bases). The CDR3 loop spans 14 amino acids. CDR1 SEHNR and CDR2 FQNEAQ come from the germline V gene (reference sequence). The germline V and J ends were trimmed by 8 bases and 1 base, with 14 bases remaining between them. The CDR3 DNA sequence: TGTGCCAGCGGGAAACGGACAGAGAACACTGAAGCTTTCTTT. Its protein is CASGKRTENTEAFF.

V is TRBV28 and J is TRBJ2-5, with 9 bases fitting TRBD2. The V segment lost 6 bases and the J segment 3 bases; nucleotides outside the gene matches: 8. Looked up from germline, CDR1 is MDHEN and CDR2 is SYDVKM. The length of the CDR3 is 15 residues. CDR3: CASRPRLAAEETQYF. The CDR3 coding sequence is TGTGCCAGCAGACCTCGACTAGCGGCAGAAGAGACCCAGTACTTC. The full variable domain, in which reference TRBV28 and TRBJ2-5 provide the parts outside the CDR3, is DVKVTQSSRYLVKRTGEKVFLECVQDMDHENMFWYRQDPGLGLRLIYFSYDVKMKEKGDIPEGYSVSREKKERFSLILESASTNQTSMYLCASRPRLAAEETQYFGPGTRLLVL.

The rearrangement links TRBV27 to TRBJ2-2; D is unresolved. Trimming took 2 bases from V and 4 from J, leaving 20 bases between them. This CDR3 comprises 18 residues. Germline V gene lookup returns CDR1 MNHEY and CDR2 SMNVEV (reference sequence). The CDR3 here is CASSLSPRHSPGTGELFF. In DNA form, the CDR3 reads TGTGCCAGCAGTTTAAGTCCGAGACACAGCCCCGGCACCGGGGAGCTGTTTTTT.

This rearrangement joins TRBV7-9 to TRBJ2-2; TRBD1 is a possible D gene (6 bases). CDR3 size: 18 residues. V was pared by 3 bases and J by 4 bases, with 21 bases between. CDR1 and CDR2 (germline): SEHNR, FQNEAQ (reference sequence). CDR3 in DNA: TGTGCCAGCAGCTTTATGCCGGGTCTAGGGACACCCACCGGGGAGCTGTTTTTT. Amino acid sequence: CASSFMPGLGTPTGELFF.

The rearrangement uses TRBV19 and TRBJ2-1; D is unclear. The V end lost 5 bases, the J end lost 7 bases, and 12 bases lay between the germline ends. The CDR3 loop spans 13 amino acids. CDR1 and CDR2 (germline): LNHDA, SQIVND (reference sequence). CDR3: CASSLLRWNEQFF. CDR3 bases: TGTGCCAGTAGTCTCCTCCGGTGGAATGAGCAGTTCTTC.

CDR3: CASSLGPGEYEQYF. Written as DNA, the CDR3 is TGCGCCAGCAGCTTGGGTCCAGGGGAGTACGAGCAGTACTTC. The chain carries TRBV5-1 and TRBJ2-7, with TRBD1 as a possible D gene (6 bases). Germline lookup yields CDR1 SGHRS and CDR2 YFSETQ. The CDR3 is made up of 14 amino acids. Trimming shortened V by 0 bases and J by 4 bases, and 11 bases separated the two germline ends.

This clone appeared once. The chain joins TRBV27 to TRBJ2-5, with D maybe TRBD2 (6 bases). V lost 5 bases and J lost 7, with 29 bases in between. There are 18 residues in the CDR3. Germline V CDR1 and CDR2: MNHEY, SMNVEV (reference sequence). CDR3 protein: CASSSHPGRSSPGVTQYF. CDR3 nucleotide sequence: TGTGCCAGCAGTAGCCACCCTGGGAGATCGTCTCCGGGAGTGACCCAGTACTTC.

The CDR3 DNA sequence: TGTGCCAGTAGTGAACAGGGTGATAGCAATCAGCCCCAGCATTTT. Amino acid sequence: CASSEQGDSNQPQHF. J is TRBJ1-5 and V is TRBV19; possible D gene TRBD1, 6 bases. Trimming removed 5 bases at V and 0 bases at J, with 11 bases between. Germline V gives CDR1 LNHDA, CDR2 SQIVND (reference sequence). The CDR3 spans 15 residues.

V is TRBV7-2 and J is TRBJ2-1; D might be TRBD2 (6 bases). The CDR3 covers 16 residues. CDR1 and CDR2 from the germline V gene are SGHTA and FQGNSA. V was clipped by 4 bases and J by 6 bases, with 19 bases between them. The CDR3 DNA reads TGTGCCAGCAGCTCCCTGGAGGGCTTGTTCGCCAATGAGCAGTTCTTC. It yields the protein CASSSLEGLFANEQFF.

The chain couples TRBV29-1 to TRBJ2-7, with 8 positions matching TRBD1. The CDR3 is 13 residues long. The germline CDR1 and CDR2 sequences are SQVTM and ANQGSEA. The V segment lost 4 bases and the J segment 3 bases; nucleotides outside the gene matches: 5. DNA of the CDR3: TGCAGCGTTGCAGGGGACAGGTTCTACGAGCAGTACTTC. Protein: CSVAGDRFYEQYF.